This entry lists 23 T cell receptor beta chains sequenced from one sample in a study of cytomegalovirus exposure and HLA in healthy donors. This PCR relied on a set of 60 Vbeta primers and 13 Jbeta primers. Sequencing was performed with immunoSEQ multiplex PCR; in TCRdb, only in-frame clones are kept and a portion is missing. The table records more than 200,000 clones, approximately 80% of them present only once. Source material: PBMCs. The source of these receptors is a girl under 18 in good health and CMV-seronegative.

CDR3 loop: CASSPVPGSGANVLTF. CDR3 DNA: TGTGCCAGCTCACCAGTCCCGGGCTCTGGGGCCAACGTCCTGACTTTC. The J gene is TRBJ2-6, the V gene TRBV18; D is undetermined. CDR3 length: 16 amino acids. V lost 2 bases to trimming and J lost 0 bases, with 8 bases between them. Germline values: CDR1 KGHSH, CDR2 LQKENI.

The gene calls are TRBV7-3 and TRBJ1-3, with TRBD1 as a possible D gene (5 bases). CDR1 is SGHTA, CDR2 FQGTGA, per germline. V lost 3 bases to trimming and J lost 2 bases, with 14 bases between them. The length of the CDR3 is 16 residues. CDR3 coding DNA: TGTGCCAGCAGCTTGGGGGGGTTAGCGGCTGGAAACACCATATATTTT. Its protein product is CASSLGGLAAGNTIYF.

This clone was observed a single time. The rearrangement links TRBV5-4 to TRBJ2-7, with D perhaps TRBD2 (6 bases). V dropped 4 bases and J dropped 2 bases, with 13 bases sitting between them. Germline V gene data show CDR1 as SGHNT and CDR2 as YYREEE (reference sequence). The CDR3 covers 14 residues. CDR3 residues: CASSRDSKTYEQYF. CDR3 DNA: TGTGCCAGCAGCCGGGACTCCAAGACCTACGAGCAGTACTTC.

V is TRBV2 and J is TRBJ2-7; D gene uncertain. Germline V gene sequence: CDR1 SNHLY, CDR2 FYNNEI. V was cut by 5 bases and J by 0 bases, with 17 bases left in between. The CDR3 runs to 16 residues. As DNA, the CDR3 is TGTGCCAGCAGTAGGATGGGCCTGCAGGACTCCTACGAGCAGTACTTC. Residues: CASSRMGLQDSYEQYF.

CDR3 nucleotides: TGTGCCAGCAGTACAACCAGGGAAAACACTGAAGCTTTCTTT. As protein: CASSTTRENTEAFF. The gene calls are TRBV2 and TRBJ1-1; possibly TRBD1 for D (5 bases). This CDR3 is 14 amino acids long. Germline V gene lookup returns CDR1 SNHLY and CDR2 FYNNEI. V was cut by 5 bases and J by 2 bases, with 12 bases left in between.

The chain joins TRBV4-1 to TRBJ2-6, with TRBD1 matching 9 bases. The CDR3 has 22 amino acids. CDR1 and CDR2 from the germline V gene are MGHRA and YSYEKL. V shed 1 base, J shed 0 bases, and the junction held 16 bases outside the gene matches. DNA of the CDR3: TGCGCCAGCAGCCAAGGCGCGGACAGGGGACTATCCCTAAGCTCTGGGGCCAACGTCCTGACTTTC. It codes for CASSQGADRGLSLSSGANVLTF.

V gene TRBV18 combines with J gene TRBJ2-5, with 8 bases fitting TRBD1. The end of the DNA aligns better with TRBJ2-7, so the J call may be wrong. The CDR3 runs 16 residues. CDR1 KGHSH and CDR2 LQKENI come from the germline V gene. This CDR3 reads CASSPPLGQESYEQYF. The CDR3, as DNA: TGTGCCAGCTCACCTCCCCTGGGACAGGAGTCCTACGAGCAGTACTTC.

As DNA, the CDR3 is TGTGCCAGCAGTTCCACCGACAGGATGGGGACTGAAGCTTTCTTT. Translating gives CASSSTDRMGTEAFF. The V gene is TRBV6-5, the J gene TRBJ1-1, with D tentatively TRBD1 (6 bases). The CDR3 length is 15 residues. Germline values: CDR1 MNHEY, CDR2 SVGAGI. Between the trimmed V and J ends, which lost 4 bases and 5 bases, there was a span of 17 bases.

This clone showed up just a few times. The chain is built from TRBV2 and TRBJ1-5; TRBD1 agrees at 7 bases. Germline V gives CDR1 SNHLY, CDR2 FYNNEI. The trim removed 4 bases at V and 6 bases at J, leaving 3 bases unmatched. The CDR3 is made up of 13 amino acids. CDR3 DNA sequence: TGTGCCAGCAGTGTGAGGGGGCCTCAGCCCCAGCATTTT. This codes for CASSVRGPQPQHF.

The V call is TRBV30, the J call TRBJ2-1, with 10 bases lining up with TRBD2. The CDR3 length is 17 residues. The V gene end was trimmed by 0 bases and the J gene end by 6 bases; junction bases not matched to a gene: 11. Germline V gene sequence: CDR1 GTSNPN, CDR2 SVGIG (reference sequence). This chain's CDR3 is CAWSVSSPGLAVNEQFF. The CDR3 coding sequence is TGTGCCTGGAGTGTATCATCACCCGGACTAGCGGTCAATGAGCAGTTCTTC. Full variable domain (outside the CDR3, taken from reference TRBV30 and TRBJ2-1): SQTIHQWPATLVQPVGSPLSLECTVEGTSNPNLYWYRQAAGRGLQLLFYSVGIGQISSEVPQNLSASRPQDRQFILSSKKLLLSDSGFYLCAWSVSSPGLAVNEQFFGPGTRLTVL.

V is TRBV5-5 and J is TRBJ1-3; TRBD1 is a possible D gene (6 bases). With 2 bases removed from V and 0 bases from J, the gap between germline ends came to 15 bases. The CDR3 is made up of 17 amino acids. Germline loops: CDR1 SGHKS, CDR2 YYEKEE (reference sequence). CDR3 in DNA: TGTGCCAGCAGCTTCCGACTACAACAGGGCTCTGGAAACACCATATATTTT. Protein sequence: CASSFRLQQGSGNTIYF.

This CDR3 is CASSRDSRRTEAFF. The CDR3 coding sequence is TGTGCCAGCAGTCGGGACAGCCGCAGGACTGAAGCTTTCTTT. The rearrangement joins TRBV5-4 to TRBJ1-1, with 7 bases matching TRBD1. V lost 5 bases and J lost 5; bases outside the gene matches: 9. CDR3 length: 14 amino acids. Per germline, CDR1 SGHNT and CDR2 YYREEE (reference sequence).

The CDR3 DNA sequence: TGTGCCAGCAGCTTAAGGGGACTCCTTGCTGGAAACACCATATATTTT. This encodes CASSLRGLLAGNTIYF. The chain couples TRBV7-8 to TRBJ1-3; TRBD1 is a possible D gene (5 bases). Trimming left V 2 bases short and J 2 bases short, with 13 bases between. CDR1 and CDR2 from the germline V gene are SGHVS and FQNEAQ. The CDR3 runs 16 residues.

This clone was seen only once. This chain links TRBV19 with TRBJ2-7, with 10 bases matching TRBD1. The CDR3 covers 13 residues. CDR1 is LNHDA and CDR2 is SQIVND in the germline V gene (reference sequence). V lost 6 bases and J lost 5; bases outside the gene matches: 4. CDR3 DNA sequence: TGTGCCAGTAGGAGGACAGGGGGTAACGAGCAGTACTTC. This sequence encodes CASRRTGGNEQYF. The whole variable domain, remainder taken from reference TRBV19 and TRBJ2-7, is DGGITQSPKYLFRKEGQNVTLSCEQNLNHDAMYWYRQDPGQGLRLIYYSQIVNDFQKGDIAEGYSVSREKKESFPLTVTSAQKNPTAFYLCASRRTGGNEQYFGPGTRLTVT.

The J gene is TRBJ2-2, the V gene TRBV5-1, with D unclear. From germline, CDR1 is SGHRS and CDR2 YFSETQ. The CDR3 runs 14 residues. Trimming took off 0 bases at V and 4 bases at J, with 7 bases between the two ends. This CDR3 is CASSLESTTGELFF. The DNA of the CDR3 is TGCGCCAGCAGCTTGGAAAGCACCACCGGGGAGCTGTTTTTT.

The chain employs TRBV30 and TRBJ1-6; 9 bases map to TRBD1. V lost 6 bases and J lost 10; bases outside the gene matches: 4. The CDR3 runs 12 residues. Germline V lookup: CDR1 GTSNPN, CDR2 SVGIG (reference sequence). CDR3 in amino acids: CACDRGRSPLHF. CDR3 bases: TGTGCCTGCGACAGGGGGAGATCACCCCTCCACTTT.

J is TRBJ2-7 and V is TRBV7-7; 7 positions match TRBD1. From germline, CDR1 is SSHAT and CDR2 FNYEAQ (reference sequence). Trimming at V came to 5 bases and at J to 1 base, leaving 5 bases not matched to a gene. CDR3 size: 14 residues. The CDR3 loop reads CASSPGTDSYEQYF. Written as DNA, the CDR3 is TGTGCCAGCAGCCCCGGGACAGATTCCTACGAGCAGTACTTC. Drawing the rest from reference TRBV7-7 and TRBJ2-7, the complete variable domain is GAGVSQSPRYKVTKRGQDVTLRCDPISSHATLYWYQQALGQGPEFLTYFNYEAQPDKSGLPSDRFSAERPEGSISTLTIQRTEQRDSAMYRCASSPGTDSYEQYFGPGTRLTVT.

This clone showed up just a few times. V usage is TRBV5-6 and J usage is TRBJ2-7; no definite D call. V dropped 0 bases and J dropped 6 bases, with 4 bases sitting between them. Germline CDR1 and CDR2: SGHDT and YYEEEE. The CDR3 is 11 amino acids. In DNA form, the CDR3 reads TGTGCCAGCAGCTTGGCGTGCGAGCAGTACTTC. Its translation is CASSLACEQYF.

The chain employs TRBV4-1 and TRBJ1-4; a possible D gene is TRBD1 (5 bases). Germline assignment: CDR1 MGHRA and CDR2 YSYEKL. CDR3 length: 16 residues. Trimming left V 4 bases short and J 8 bases short, with 20 bases between. The CDR3 sequence is CASSLLGGGLGEKLFF. DNA for the CDR3: TGCGCCAGCAGCCTCCTGGGCGGGGGGTTAGGAGAAAAACTGTTTTTT.

In its sample, this clone was seen once. The V gene is TRBV9, the J gene TRBJ2-1, with TRBD1 matching 10 bases. The CDR3 consists of 13 residues. J gave up 10 bases and V 3 bases, and 4 bases lay outside the gene matches. Looked up from germline, CDR1 is SGDLS and CDR2 is YYNGEE. CDR3 sequence reads: CASSGQGAREQFF. The CDR3 DNA follows: TGTGCCAGCAGCGGACAGGGGGCTAGGGAGCAGTTCTTC.

The chain has TRBV18 and TRBJ1-4, with TRBD1 identical over 8 bases. The V gene end was trimmed by 2 bases and the J gene end by 7 bases; junction bases not matched to a gene: 12. This CDR3 has 17 amino acids. Germline assignment: CDR1 KGHSH and CDR2 LQKENI. The CDR3 reads CASSPYGGTGVSEKLFF. The CDR3 DNA is TGTGCCAGCTCACCATACGGGGGGACAGGAGTAAGTGAAAAACTGTTTTTT.

This chain uses TRBV5-1 with TRBJ1-1; TRBD1 matches 8 bases. J lost 4 bases, V lost 1 base, and 6 bases had no gene match. In germline, CDR1 is SGHRS, CDR2 YFSETQ. This CDR3 comprises 15 residues. For the CDR3, the DNA is TGCGCCAGCAGCTTGAGCGCTACAGGGGGCACTGAAGCTTTCTTT. This codes for CASSLSATGGTEAFF.

The chain links TRBV28 to TRBJ1-5; no definite D call. Trimming left V 3 bases short and J 5 bases short, with 17 bases between. Germline values: CDR1 MDHEN, CDR2 SYDVKM. CDR3 size: 16 residues. The CDR3 sequence: CASSFGGQAGYQPQHF. CDR3 DNA sequence: TGTGCCAGCAGTTTTGGAGGGCAGGCGGGCTATCAGCCCCAGCATTTT. Variable domain in full (rest from reference TRBV28 and TRBJ1-5): DVKVTQSSRYLVKRTGEKVFLECVQDMDHENMFWYRQDPGLGLRLIYFSYDVKMKEKGDIPEGYSVSREKKERFSLILESASTNQTSMYLCASSFGGQAGYQPQHFGDGTRLSIL.